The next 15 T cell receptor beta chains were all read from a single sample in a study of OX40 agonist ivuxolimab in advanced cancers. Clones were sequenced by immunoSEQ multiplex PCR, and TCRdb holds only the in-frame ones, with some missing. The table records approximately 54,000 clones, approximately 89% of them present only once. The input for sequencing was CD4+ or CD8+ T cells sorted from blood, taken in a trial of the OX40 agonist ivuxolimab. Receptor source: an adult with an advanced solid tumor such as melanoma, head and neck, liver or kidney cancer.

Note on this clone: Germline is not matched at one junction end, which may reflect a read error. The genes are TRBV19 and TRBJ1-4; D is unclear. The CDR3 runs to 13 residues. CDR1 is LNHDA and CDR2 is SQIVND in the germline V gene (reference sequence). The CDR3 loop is CANSAAPDSGLFF. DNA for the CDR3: TGTGCCAATAGTGCCGCCCCGGACTCTGGCTTGTTTTTT.

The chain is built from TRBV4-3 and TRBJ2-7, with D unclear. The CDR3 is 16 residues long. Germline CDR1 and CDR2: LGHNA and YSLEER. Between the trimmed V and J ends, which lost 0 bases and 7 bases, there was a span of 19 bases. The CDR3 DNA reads TGCGCCAGCAGCCAAGATTCTCAAGCAGACTCGAGGGAGCAGTACTTC. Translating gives CASSQDSQADSREQYF.

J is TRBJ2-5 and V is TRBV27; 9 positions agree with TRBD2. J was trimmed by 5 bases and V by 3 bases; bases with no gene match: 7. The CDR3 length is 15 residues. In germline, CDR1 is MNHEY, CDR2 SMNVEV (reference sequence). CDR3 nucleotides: TGTGCCAGCAGTTTGGCCGGGACTAGCTGGGAGACCCAGTACTTC. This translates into CASSLAGTSWETQYF.

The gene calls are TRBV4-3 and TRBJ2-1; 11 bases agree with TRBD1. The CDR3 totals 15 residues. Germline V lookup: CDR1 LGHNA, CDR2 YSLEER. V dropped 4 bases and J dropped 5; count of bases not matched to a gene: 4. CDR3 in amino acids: CASSRDRGGDNEQFF. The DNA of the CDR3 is TGCGCCAGCAGCCGGGACAGGGGGGGGGACAATGAGCAGTTCTTC.

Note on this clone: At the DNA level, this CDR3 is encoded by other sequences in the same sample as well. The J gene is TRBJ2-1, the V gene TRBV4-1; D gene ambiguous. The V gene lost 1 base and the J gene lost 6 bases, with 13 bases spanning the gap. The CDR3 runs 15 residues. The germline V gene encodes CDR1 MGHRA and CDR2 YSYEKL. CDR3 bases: TGCGCCAGCAGCCAAGTTCTAGTAGTTCGCAATGAGCAGTTCTTC. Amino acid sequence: CASSQVLVVRNEQFF.

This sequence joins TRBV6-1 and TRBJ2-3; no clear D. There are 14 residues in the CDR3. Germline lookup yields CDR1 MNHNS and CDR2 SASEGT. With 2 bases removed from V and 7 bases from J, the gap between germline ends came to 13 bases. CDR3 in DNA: TGTGCCAGCAGTGAAAGGGTCTGGGGATATACGCAGTATTTT. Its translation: CASSERVWGYTQYF.

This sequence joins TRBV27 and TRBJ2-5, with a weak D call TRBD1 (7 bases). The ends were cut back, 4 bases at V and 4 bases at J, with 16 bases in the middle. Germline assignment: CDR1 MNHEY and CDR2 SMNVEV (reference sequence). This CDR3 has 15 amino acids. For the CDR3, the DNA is TGTGCCAGCAGTTCCTACAGGGGAGGATTAGAGACCCAGTACTTC. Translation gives CASSSYRGGLETQYF.

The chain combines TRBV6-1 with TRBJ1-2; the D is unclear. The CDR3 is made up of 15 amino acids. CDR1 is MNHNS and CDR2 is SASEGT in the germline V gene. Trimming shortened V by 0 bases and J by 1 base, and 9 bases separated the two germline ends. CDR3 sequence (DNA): TGTGCCAGCAGTGAAGCCAGACACCTTAACTATGGCTACACCTTC. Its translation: CASSEARHLNYGYTF.

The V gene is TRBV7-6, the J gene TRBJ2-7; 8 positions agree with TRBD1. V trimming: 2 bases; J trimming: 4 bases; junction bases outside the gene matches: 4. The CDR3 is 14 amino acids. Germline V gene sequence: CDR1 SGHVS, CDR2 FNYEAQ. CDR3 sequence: CASSLFRGQYEQYF. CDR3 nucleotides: TGTGCCAGCAGCTTATTCAGGGGGCAATACGAGCAGTACTTC.

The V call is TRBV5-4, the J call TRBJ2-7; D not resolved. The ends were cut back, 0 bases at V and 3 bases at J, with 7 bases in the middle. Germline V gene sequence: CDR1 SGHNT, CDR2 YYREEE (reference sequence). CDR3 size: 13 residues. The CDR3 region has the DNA TGTGCCAGCAGCTTGGACCAGATCTACGAGCAGTACTTC. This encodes CASSLDQIYEQYF.

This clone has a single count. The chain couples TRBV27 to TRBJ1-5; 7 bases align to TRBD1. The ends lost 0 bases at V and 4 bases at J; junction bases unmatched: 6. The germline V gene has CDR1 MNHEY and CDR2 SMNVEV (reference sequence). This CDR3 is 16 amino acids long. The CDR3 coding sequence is TGTGCCAGCAGTTTATCAGGGGGCCAAGGTAATCAGCCCCAGCATTTT. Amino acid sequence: CASSLSGGQGNQPQHF.

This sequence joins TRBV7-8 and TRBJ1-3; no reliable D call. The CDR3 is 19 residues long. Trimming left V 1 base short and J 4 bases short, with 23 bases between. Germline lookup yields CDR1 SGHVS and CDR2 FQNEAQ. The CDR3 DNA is TGTGCCAGCAGCTTAGGGCCGGAGAGAGAGTCCTACGCGGGAAACACCATATATTTT. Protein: CASSLGPERESYAGNTIYF. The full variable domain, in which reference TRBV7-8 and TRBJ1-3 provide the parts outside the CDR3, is GAGVSQSPRYKVAKRGQDVALRCDPISGHVSLFWYQQALGQGPEFLTYFQNEAQLDKSGLPSDRFFAERPEGSVSTLKIQRTQQEDSAVYLCASSLGPERESYAGNTIYFGEGSWLTVV.

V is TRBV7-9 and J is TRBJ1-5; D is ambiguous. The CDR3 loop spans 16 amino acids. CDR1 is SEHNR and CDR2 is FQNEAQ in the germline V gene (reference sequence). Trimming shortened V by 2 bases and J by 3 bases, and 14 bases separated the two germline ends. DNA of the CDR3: TGTGCCAGCAGCTTAACCGAGGCAGGCCCCAATCAGCCCCAGCATTTT. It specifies CASSLTEAGPNQPQHF.

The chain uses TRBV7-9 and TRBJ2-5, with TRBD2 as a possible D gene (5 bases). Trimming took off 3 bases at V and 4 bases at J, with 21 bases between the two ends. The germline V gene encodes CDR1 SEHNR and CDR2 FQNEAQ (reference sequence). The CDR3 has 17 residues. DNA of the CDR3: TGTGCCAGCAGCTTGACCGTGAATTGGAGAGAGGGAGAGACCCAGTACTTC. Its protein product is CASSLTVNWREGETQYF. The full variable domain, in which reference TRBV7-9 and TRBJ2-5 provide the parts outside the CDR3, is DTGVSQNPRHKITKRGQNVTFRCDPISEHNRLYWYRQTLGQGPEFLTYFQNEAQLEKSRLLSDRFSAERPKGSFSTLEIQRTEQGDSAMYLCASSLTVNWREGETQYFGPGTRLLVL.

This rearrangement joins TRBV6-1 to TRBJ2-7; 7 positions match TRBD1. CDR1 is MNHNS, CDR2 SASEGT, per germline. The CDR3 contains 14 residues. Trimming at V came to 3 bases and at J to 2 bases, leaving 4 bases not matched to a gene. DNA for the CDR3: TGTGCCAGCAGTGAGGTCCAGGGGGCCTACGAGCAGTACTTC. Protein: CASSEVQGAYEQYF.